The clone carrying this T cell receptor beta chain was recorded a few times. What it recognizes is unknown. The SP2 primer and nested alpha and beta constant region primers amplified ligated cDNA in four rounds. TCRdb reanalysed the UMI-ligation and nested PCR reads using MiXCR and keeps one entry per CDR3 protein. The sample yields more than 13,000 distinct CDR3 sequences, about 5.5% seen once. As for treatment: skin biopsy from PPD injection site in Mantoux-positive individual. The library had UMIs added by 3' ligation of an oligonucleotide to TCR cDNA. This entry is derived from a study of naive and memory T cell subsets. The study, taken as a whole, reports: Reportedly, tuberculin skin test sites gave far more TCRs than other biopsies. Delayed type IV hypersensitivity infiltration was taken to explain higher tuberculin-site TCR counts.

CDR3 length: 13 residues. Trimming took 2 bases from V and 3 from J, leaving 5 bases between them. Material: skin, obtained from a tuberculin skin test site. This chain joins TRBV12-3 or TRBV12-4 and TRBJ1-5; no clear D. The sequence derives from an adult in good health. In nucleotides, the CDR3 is TGTGCCAGCAGTTTAAGTTACAATCAGCCCCAGCATTTT. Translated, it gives CASSLSYNQPQHF.